Listed here is a single T cell receptor beta chain. The entry originates in a study of control samples from healthy donors and cancer patients. The table came from immunoSEQ multiplex PCR; TCRdb's copy has only in-frame clones and leaves some out. In the table there are around 130,000 clones, around 90% of which are singletons. The TCR sequence derives from a man aged 18-30 years in good health. The sequenced sample was blood.

The CDR3 DNA reads TGTGCCAGCAGCTTGGTGGGAGGGCACACAGATACGCAGTATTTT. It codes for CASSLVGGHTDTQYF. The V gene is TRBV5-4, the J gene TRBJ2-3; 7 bases agree with TRBD2. With 0 bases clipped from V and 2 bases from J, the junction kept 3 bases outside the gene matches. This CDR3 region has 15 residues. Germline CDR1 and CDR2: SGHNT and YYREEE (reference sequence).